This T cell receptor beta chain was captured in a study of shared clonotypes between healthy human individuals. General study points: Relative to clonotypes present in all four donors, those not shared had lower generation probabilities. The naive CD4 repertoires of a handful of donors were compared, and around 4.9% of clonotypes were shared.

The CDR3 is 16 amino acids. Per germline, CDR1 MNHEY and CDR2 SMNVEV (reference sequence). The V segment lost 5 bases and the J segment 1 base; nucleotides outside the gene matches: 10. Naive CD8 cells were CD45RO-negative, positively selected for CCR7, excluding terminally differentiated effector memory CD45RA+ cells. A word on this clone: Antigen: not known.

TCRdb keeps only in-frame clones here, not all; method: immunoSEQ multiplex PCR. Of approximately 2,200,000 clones detected, more than 85% appear once; the ten largest clones hold around 1.7%. The sample consisted of naive CD8+ T cells from PBMCs. This chain joins TRBV27 and TRBJ2-7; TRBD2 matches 8 bases. This receptor was taken from a man aged 18-30 years in good health. Some clones in this sample may be carry-over from other donors' samples. The CDR3 loop is CASSRLGTRSSYEQYF. The CDR3 coding sequence is TGTGCCAGCAGTAGACTTGGGACTAGGTCTTCCTACGAGCAGTACTTC.